Presented here are 7 T cell receptor beta chains from one specimen sequenced in a study of T cell responses to AZD1222 COVID-19 vaccine. Libraries were prepared by immunoSEQ multiplex PCR; TCRdb keeps only in-frame clonotypes and omits some of them. The sample yields 190,000 or so clones, roughly 90% seen once. The sample in question was peripheral blood, obtained 28 days after the second AZD1222 dose. The source of these receptors is an adult who received the AZD1222 COVID-19 vaccine.

The chain uses TRBV28 and TRBJ1-6; D remains ambiguous. Germline V gives CDR1 MDHEN, CDR2 SYDVKM. Trimming cost V 6 bases and J 14 bases, with 14 bases left between them. CDR3 size: 12 residues. The CDR3 DNA is TGTGCCAGCAGGAGACCGTTAAGGGCCCTCCACTTT. Encoded protein: CASRRPLRALHF.

The J gene is TRBJ1-1, the V gene TRBV30, with 10 nucleotides matching TRBD1. The V and J ends lost 0 bases and 4 bases, in that order; junction bases with no gene match: 5. The CDR3 sequence is 15 residues long. CDR1 is GTSNPN and CDR2 is SVGIG in the germline V gene (reference sequence). The CDR3 region is CAWSVRGTGVTEAFF. CDR3 in DNA: TGTGCCTGGAGTGTACGAGGGACAGGGGTCACTGAAGCTTTCTTT.

This clone showed up just once. CDR3 DNA: TGTGCCAGCGGACGACAGGGAACCTACGAGCAGTACTTC. This codes for CASGRQGTYEQYF. The chain couples TRBV2 to TRBJ2-7, with 7 bases identical to TRBD1. The trim removed 8 bases at V and 2 bases at J, leaving 6 bases unmatched. Germline V gene lookup returns CDR1 SNHLY and CDR2 FYNNEI. The CDR3 contains 13 residues.

The CDR3 coding sequence is TGTGCCAGCTCACCACTGGAGGGCGACACTGAAGCTTTCTTT. Encoded protein: CASSPLEGDTEAFF. The V gene is TRBV18, the J gene TRBJ1-1; the D is unclear. V dropped 1 base and J dropped 3 bases, with 9 bases sitting between them. The CDR3 totals 14 residues. The germline gives CDR1 KGHSH, CDR2 LQKENI.

The V and J genes are TRBV6-5 and TRBJ1-1; D unresolved. The germline gives CDR1 MNHEY, CDR2 SVGAGI. CDR3 length: 13 amino acids. V dropped 7 bases and J dropped 0 bases, with 9 bases sitting between them. The CDR3 DNA sequence: TGTGCCAGCACCCTCTTATTGAACACTGAAGCTTTCTTT. The encoded protein is CASTLLLNTEAFF.

This chain joins TRBV7-9 and TRBJ1-2; no definite D call. Trimming stripped 4 bases from V and 6 bases from J, with 12 bases between. CDR3 length: 13 residues. Germline V gives CDR1 SEHNR, CDR2 FQNEAQ (reference sequence). The CDR3 protein is CASSYGPSNGYTF. The CDR3 nucleotides are TGTGCCAGCAGCTACGGGCCTTCCAATGGCTACACCTTC.

This chain links TRBV27 with TRBJ1-1; weak D call: TRBD1 (6 bases). The length of the CDR3 is 14 residues. Germline V gene lookup returns CDR1 MNHEY and CDR2 SMNVEV (reference sequence). Deletions cut 6 bases from V and 1 base from J, with 12 bases between. This chain's CDR3 is CASRLTGSNTEAFF. CDR3 in DNA: TGTGCCAGCAGACTCACAGGGTCGAACACTGAAGCTTTCTTT.